What follows describes a single T cell receptor (beta chain). No antigen is known for it. The germline V gene has CDR1 SGHTA and CDR2 FQGNSA. There are 14 residues in the CDR3. The data originate from a study of monozygotic twins with inflammatory bowel disease. Findings and caveats of the study: Twin concordance left repertoire similarity unchanged, with limited power a possible explanation for this lack of difference.

Staff drew an approximately 2.5 ml blood sample from each donor. In preparing each TCR library, about 3.5 ug of total RNA was used. TCRdb processed the 5' RACE reads again and assigns one entry to each CDR3 protein, with no DNA. The clone table shows hundreds of thousands of distinct CDR3 sequences, with the ten largest holding about 2.6%. Material for sequencing was blood. This receptor was taken from a human donor with ulcerative colitis or Crohn's disease, or a healthy co-twin of an affected twin (not recorded which). This sequence joins TRBV7-2 and TRBJ1-3; TCRdb indicates TRBD1, and absent DNA this call remains unverified. This CDR3 reads CASSLGDSRNTIYF.